The 5 T cell receptor beta chains in this list originate from one sample, sequenced in a study of beta chain features in type 1 diabetes. Expressed TCRB transcripts got sequenced, as all isolated RNA was reverse transcribed. Some clones are missing from TCRdb's copy, which holds only in-frame ones; the method was immunoSEQ multiplex PCR. Of 120,000 to 150,000 clones listed, roughly 48% are singletons. Sequencing was carried out using Tregs from blood. These receptor sequences come from a young man in good health.

The V call is TRBV6-6, the J call TRBJ2-5; a weak D match, TRBD2 (5 bases). The CDR3 covers 13 residues. The ends were cut back, 6 bases at V and 1 base at J, with 9 bases in the middle. The V gene's germline CDR1 is MNHNY and CDR2 SVGAGI (reference sequence). CDR3 in DNA: TGTGCCAGCAGAAAGGACTTCCAAGAGACCCAGTACTTC. This codes for CASRKDFQETQYF.

The chain couples TRBV5-1 to TRBJ2-5; 9 positions agree with TRBD2. Germline trimming cut 4 bases from V and 5 bases from J; bases unmatched to any gene: 12. Looked up from germline, CDR1 is SGHRS and CDR2 is YFSETQ. The CDR3 is made up of 16 amino acids. In nucleotides, the CDR3 is TGCGCCAGCAGCCAGAGTCCGGGACTAGCTACGGAGACCCAGTACTTC. Translated: CASSQSPGLATETQYF.

This clone was counted between two and nine times. V and J are TRBV6-5 and TRBJ2-7, with a tentative D call TRBD1 (6 bases). V shed 6 bases and J shed 5 bases, with 11 bases lying between them. Germline V lookup: CDR1 MNHEY, CDR2 SVGAGI. The CDR3 covers 12 residues. The DNA of the CDR3 is TGTGCCAGCAGCAACAGGGTCGACGAGCAGTACTTC. Protein product: CASSNRVDEQYF.

There are a few counts of this clone. V usage is TRBV21-1 and J usage is TRBJ2-2; TRBD2, the table's D call, was not compared with the DNA. TRBV21-1 is classified as a pseudogene. This CDR3 has 18 residues. The CDR3 spells CASSLGVRLAGVTGELFF. The DNA of the CDR3 is TGTGCCAGCAGCCTTGGGGTGAGACTAGCGGGAGTTACCGGGGAGCTGTTTTTT.

This clone was counted between two and nine times. The chain uses TRBV5-4 and TRBJ1-1, with D tentatively TRBD1 (6 bases). Germline lookup yields CDR1 SGHNT and CDR2 YYREEE (reference sequence). This CDR3 comprises 15 residues. Trimming cost V 3 bases and J 0 bases, with 12 bases left between them. In nucleotides, the CDR3 is TGTGCCAGCAGCTGGGCGGGGGGCATGAACACTGAAGCTTTCTTT. Protein: CASSWAGGMNTEAFF. Combining the CDR3 with reference TRBV5-4 and TRBJ1-1 gives the whole variable domain ETGVTQSPTHLIKTRGQQVTLRCSSQSGHNTVSWYQQALGQGPQFIFQYYREEENGRGNFPPRFSGLQFPNYSSELNVNALELDDSALYLCASSWAGGMNTEAFFGQGTRLTVV.